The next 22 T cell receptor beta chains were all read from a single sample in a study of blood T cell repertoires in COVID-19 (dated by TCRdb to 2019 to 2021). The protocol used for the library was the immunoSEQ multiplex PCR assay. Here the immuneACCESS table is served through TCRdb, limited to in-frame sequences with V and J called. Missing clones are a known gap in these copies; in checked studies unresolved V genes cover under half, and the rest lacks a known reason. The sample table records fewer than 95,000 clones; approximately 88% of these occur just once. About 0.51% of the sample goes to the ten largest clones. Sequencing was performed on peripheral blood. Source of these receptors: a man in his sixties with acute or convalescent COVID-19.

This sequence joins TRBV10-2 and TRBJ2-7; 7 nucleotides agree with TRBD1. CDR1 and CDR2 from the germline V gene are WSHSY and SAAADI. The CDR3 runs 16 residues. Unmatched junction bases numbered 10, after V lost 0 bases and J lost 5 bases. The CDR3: CASSESMGRGRDEQYF. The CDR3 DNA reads TGCGCCAGCAGTGAGTCGATGGGTAGGGGGCGCGACGAGCAGTACTTC.

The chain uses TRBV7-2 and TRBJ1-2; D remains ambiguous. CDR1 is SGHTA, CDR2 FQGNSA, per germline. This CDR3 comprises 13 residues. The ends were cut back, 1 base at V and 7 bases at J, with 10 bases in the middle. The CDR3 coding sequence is TGTGCCAGCAGCTTAGACCCCACTGGTGGCTACACCTTC. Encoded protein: CASSLDPTGGYTF.

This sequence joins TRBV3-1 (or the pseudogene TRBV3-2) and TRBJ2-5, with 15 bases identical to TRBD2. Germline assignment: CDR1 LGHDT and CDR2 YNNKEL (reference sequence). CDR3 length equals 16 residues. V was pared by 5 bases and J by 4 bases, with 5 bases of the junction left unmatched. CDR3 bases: TGTGCCAGCAGCTGGGGACTAGCGGGAGGTGCAGAGACCCAGTACTTC. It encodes CASSWGLAGGAETQYF.

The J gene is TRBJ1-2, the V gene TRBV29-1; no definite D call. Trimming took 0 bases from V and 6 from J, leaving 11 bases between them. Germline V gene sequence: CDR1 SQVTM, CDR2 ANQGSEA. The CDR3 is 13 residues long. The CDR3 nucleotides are TGCAGCGTTGAAGATGCGCCTCTGGATGGCTACACCTTC. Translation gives CSVEDAPLDGYTF.

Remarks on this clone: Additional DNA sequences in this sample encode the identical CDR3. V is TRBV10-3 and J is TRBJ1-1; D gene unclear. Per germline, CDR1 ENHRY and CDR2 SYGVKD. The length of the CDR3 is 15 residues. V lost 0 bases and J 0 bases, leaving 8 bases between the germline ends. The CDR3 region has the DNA TGTGCCATCAGTGAGTCAGGCGGCATGAACACTGAAGCTTTCTTT. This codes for CAISESGGMNTEAFF.

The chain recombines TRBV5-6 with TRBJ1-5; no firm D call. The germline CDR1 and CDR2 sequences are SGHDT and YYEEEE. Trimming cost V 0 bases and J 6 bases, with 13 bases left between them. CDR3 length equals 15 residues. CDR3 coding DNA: TGTGCCAGCAGCTTGGGTTACGGGGAGGGTCAGCCCCAGCATTTT. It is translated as CASSLGYGEGQPQHF.

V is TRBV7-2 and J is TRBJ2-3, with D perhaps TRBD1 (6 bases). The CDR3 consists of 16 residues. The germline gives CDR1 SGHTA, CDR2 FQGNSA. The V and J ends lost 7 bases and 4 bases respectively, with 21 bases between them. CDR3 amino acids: CASKRRYRVLSDTQYF. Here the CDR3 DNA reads TGTGCCAGCAAACGCCGTTACAGGGTTTTATCAGATACGCAGTATTTT.

The chain's CDR3 is CASSFTPGEQYF. For the CDR3, the DNA is TGTGCCAGCAGTTTTACGCCGGGTGAGCAGTACTTC. The rearrangement uses TRBV12-3 or TRBV12-4 and TRBJ2-7; unclear D gene. The CDR3 is made up of 12 amino acids. V dropped 3 bases and J dropped 7 bases, with 10 bases sitting between them.

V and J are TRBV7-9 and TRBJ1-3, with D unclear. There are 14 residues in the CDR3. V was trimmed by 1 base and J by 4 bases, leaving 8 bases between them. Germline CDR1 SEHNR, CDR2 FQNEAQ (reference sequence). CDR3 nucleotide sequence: TGTGCCAGCAGCTTAGGCTCACAGGGAAACACCATATATTTT. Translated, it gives CASSLGSQGNTIYF.

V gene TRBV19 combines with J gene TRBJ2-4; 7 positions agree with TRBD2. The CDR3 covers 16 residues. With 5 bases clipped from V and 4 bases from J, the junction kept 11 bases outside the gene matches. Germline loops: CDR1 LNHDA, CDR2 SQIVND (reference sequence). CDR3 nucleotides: TGTGCCAGTAGTCCACAGCGGGGCGGAGGAAAAAACATTCAGTACTTC. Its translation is CASSPQRGGGKNIQYF.

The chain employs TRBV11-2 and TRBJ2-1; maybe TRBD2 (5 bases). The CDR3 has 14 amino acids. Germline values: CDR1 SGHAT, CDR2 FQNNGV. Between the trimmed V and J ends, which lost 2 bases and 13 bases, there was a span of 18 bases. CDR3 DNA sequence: TGTGCCAGCAGCTTAATCCCTCCTCCAAGCGGTCAGTTCTTC. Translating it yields CASSLIPPPSGQFF.

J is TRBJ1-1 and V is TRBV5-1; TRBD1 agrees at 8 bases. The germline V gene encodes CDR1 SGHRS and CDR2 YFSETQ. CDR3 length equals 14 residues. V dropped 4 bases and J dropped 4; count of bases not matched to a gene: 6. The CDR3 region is CASSTGGLGTEAFF. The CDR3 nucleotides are TGCGCCAGCAGCACAGGGGGTTTGGGCACTGAAGCTTTCTTT.

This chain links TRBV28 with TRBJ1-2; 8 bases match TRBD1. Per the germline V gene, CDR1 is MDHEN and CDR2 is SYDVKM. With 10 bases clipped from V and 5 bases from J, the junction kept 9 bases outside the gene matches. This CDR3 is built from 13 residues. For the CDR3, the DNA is TGTGCCACCGGACAGGGAGCCCCTTATGGCTACACCTTC. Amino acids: CATGQGAPYGYTF.

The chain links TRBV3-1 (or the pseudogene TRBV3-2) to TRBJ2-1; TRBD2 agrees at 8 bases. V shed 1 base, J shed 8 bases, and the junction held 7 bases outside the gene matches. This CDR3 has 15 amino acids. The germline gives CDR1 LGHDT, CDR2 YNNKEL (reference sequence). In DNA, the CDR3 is TGTGCCAGCAGCCAAGGGACCGGGAGGGCCCATGAGCAGTTCTTC. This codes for CASSQGTGRAHEQFF.

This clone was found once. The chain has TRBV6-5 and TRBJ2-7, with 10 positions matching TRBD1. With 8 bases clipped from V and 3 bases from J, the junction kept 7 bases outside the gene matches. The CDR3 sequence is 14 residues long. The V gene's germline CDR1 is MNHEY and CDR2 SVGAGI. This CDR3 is CASQTGGSDYEQYF. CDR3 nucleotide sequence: TGTGCCAGCCAGACAGGGGGCTCAGACTACGAGCAGTACTTC.

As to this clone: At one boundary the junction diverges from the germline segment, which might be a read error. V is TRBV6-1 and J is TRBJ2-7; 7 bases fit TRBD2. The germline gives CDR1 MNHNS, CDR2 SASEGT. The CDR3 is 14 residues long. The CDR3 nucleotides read TGTGCCAGCCGTGAGGGGAGGGTCGCCTACGAGCAGTACTTC. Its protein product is CASREGRVAYEQYF.

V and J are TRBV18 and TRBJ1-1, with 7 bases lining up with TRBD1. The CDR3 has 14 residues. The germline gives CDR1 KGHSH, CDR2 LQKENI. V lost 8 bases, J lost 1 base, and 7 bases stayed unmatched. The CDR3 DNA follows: TGTGCCAGCACCCTAAGGACAGGGAACACTGAAGCTTTCTTT. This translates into CASTLRTGNTEAFF. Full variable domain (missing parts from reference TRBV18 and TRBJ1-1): NAGVMQNPRHLVRRRGQEARLRCSPMKGHSHVYWYRQLPEEGLKFMVYLQKENIIDESGMPKERFSAEFPKEGPSILRIQQVVRGDSAAYFCASTLRTGNTEAFFGQGTRLTVV.

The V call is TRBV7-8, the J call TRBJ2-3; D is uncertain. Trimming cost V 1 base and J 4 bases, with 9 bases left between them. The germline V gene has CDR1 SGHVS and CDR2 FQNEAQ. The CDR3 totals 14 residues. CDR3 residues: CASSLVQPADTQYF. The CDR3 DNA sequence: TGTGCCAGCAGCTTAGTCCAACCAGCAGATACGCAGTATTTT.

The CDR3 region has the DNA TGTGCCAGCAGCTTAGCGAGAATAGGAACGGGGTATGAAAAACTGTTTTTT. Amino acid sequence: CASSLARIGTGYEKLFF. The rearrangement joins TRBV7-8 to TRBJ1-4; no definite D call. Germline loops: CDR1 SGHVS, CDR2 FQNEAQ. Trimming pared 0 bases from V and 6 bases from J, leaving 17 bases between. The length of the CDR3 is 17 residues.

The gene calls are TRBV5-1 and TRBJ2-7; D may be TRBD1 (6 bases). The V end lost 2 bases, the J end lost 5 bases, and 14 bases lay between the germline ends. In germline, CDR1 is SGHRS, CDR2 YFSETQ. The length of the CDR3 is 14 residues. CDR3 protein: CASSFSGAEHEQYF. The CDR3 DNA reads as TGCGCCAGCAGCTTTTCAGGGGCAGAGCACGAGCAGTACTTC.

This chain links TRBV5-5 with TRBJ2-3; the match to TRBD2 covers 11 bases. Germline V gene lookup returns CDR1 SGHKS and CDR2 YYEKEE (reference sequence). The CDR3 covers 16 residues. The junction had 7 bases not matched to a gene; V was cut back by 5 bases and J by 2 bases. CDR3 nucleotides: TGTGCCAGCAGAAATCGACTAGCGGGAAACACAGATACGCAGTATTTT. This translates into CASRNRLAGNTDTQYF.

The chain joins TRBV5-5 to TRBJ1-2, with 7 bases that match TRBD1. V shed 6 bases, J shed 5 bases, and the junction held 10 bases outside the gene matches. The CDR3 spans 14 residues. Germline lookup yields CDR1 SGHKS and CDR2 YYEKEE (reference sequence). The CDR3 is CASTWGQTFYGYTF. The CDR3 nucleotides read TGTGCCAGCACGTGGGGACAGACCTTTTATGGCTACACCTTC.